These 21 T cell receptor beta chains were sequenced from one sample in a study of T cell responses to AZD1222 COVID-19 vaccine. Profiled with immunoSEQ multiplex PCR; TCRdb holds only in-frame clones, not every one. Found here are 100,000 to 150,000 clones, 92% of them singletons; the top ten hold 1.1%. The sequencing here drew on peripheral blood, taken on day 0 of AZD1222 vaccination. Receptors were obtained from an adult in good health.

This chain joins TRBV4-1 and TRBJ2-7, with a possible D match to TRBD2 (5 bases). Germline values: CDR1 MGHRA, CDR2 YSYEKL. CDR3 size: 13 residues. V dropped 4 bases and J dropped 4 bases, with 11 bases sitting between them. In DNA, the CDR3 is TGCGCCAGCAGCCCCGGACTGGCGTACGAGCAGTACTTC. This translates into CASSPGLAYEQYF.

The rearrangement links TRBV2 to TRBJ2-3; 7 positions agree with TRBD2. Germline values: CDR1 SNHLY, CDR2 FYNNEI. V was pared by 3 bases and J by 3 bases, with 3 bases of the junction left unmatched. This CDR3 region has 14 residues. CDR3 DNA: TGTGCCAGCAGTGACCAGGGAGGGACAGATACGCAGTATTTT. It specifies CASSDQGGTDTQYF.

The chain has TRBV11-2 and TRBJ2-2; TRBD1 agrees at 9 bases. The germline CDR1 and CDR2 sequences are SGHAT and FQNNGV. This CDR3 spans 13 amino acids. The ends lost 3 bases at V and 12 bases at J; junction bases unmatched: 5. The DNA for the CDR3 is TGTGCCAGCAGCTTGGGGACAGGGCCTCAGCTGTTTTTT. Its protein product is CASSLGTGPQLFF. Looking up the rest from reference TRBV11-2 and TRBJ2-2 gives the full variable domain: EAGVAQSPRYKIIEKRQSVAFWCNPISGHATLYWYQQILGQGPKLLIQFQNNGVVDDSQLPKDRFSAERLKGVDSTLKIQPAKLEDSAVYLCASSLGTGPQLFFGEGSRLTVL.

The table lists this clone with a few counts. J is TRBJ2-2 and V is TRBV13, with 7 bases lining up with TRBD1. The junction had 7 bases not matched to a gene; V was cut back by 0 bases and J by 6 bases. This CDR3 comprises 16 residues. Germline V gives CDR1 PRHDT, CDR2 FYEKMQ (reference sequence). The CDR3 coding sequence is TGTGCCAGCAGCTTAGGAGACAGGGAAGGCGCCGGGGAGCTGTTTTTT. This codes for CASSLGDREGAGELFF.

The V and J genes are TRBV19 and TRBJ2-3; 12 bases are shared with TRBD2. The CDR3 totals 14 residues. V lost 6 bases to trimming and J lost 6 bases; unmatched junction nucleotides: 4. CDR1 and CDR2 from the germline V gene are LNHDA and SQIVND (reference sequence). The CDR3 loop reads CASRLAGGPDTQYF. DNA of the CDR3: TGTGCCAGTAGACTAGCGGGAGGCCCGGATACGCAGTATTTT.

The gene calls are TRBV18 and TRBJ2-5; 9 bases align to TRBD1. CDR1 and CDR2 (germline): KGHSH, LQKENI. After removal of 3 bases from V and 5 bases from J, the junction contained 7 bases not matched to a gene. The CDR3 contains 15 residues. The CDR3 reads CASSPPGQGGETQYF. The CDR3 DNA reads TGTGCCAGCTCACCCCCGGGACAGGGAGGGGAGACCCAGTACTTC.

The CDR3 protein is CASSPDGGSYGYTF. CDR3 coding DNA: TGTGCCAGCTCACCAGATGGAGGAAGCTATGGCTACACCTTC. The chain links TRBV18 to TRBJ1-2; D gene ambiguous. The germline CDR1 and CDR2 sequences are KGHSH and LQKENI. The CDR3 consists of 14 residues. V lost 2 bases, J lost 4 bases, and 11 bases lay in between.

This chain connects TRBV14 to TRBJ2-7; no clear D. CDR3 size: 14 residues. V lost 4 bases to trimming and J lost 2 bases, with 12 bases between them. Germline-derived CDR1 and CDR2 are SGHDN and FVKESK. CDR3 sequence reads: CASSPRTATYEQYF. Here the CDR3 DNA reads TGTGCCAGCAGCCCTCGGACGGCTACCTACGAGCAGTACTTC.

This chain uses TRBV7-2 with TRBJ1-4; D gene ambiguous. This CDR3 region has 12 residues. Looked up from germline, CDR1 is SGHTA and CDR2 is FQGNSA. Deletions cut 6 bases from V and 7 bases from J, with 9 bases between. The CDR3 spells CASSLGVEKLFF. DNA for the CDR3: TGTGCCAGCAGTTTGGGCGTTGAAAAACTGTTTTTT.

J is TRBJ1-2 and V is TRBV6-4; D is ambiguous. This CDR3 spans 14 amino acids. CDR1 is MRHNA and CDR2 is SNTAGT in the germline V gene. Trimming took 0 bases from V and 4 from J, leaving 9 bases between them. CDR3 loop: CASSDSTGLYGYTF. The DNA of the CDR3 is TGTGCCAGCAGTGACTCGACCGGCCTCTATGGCTACACCTTC.

CDR3 residues: CASSFGSSVPYEQYF. DNA of the CDR3: TGTGCCAGCAGCTTTGGGTCTAGCGTCCCCTACGAGCAGTACTTC. The chain uses TRBV7-8 and TRBJ2-7; maybe TRBD2 (6 bases). This CDR3 has 15 amino acids. Trimming removed 3 bases from V and 2 bases from J, with 14 bases in between. Germline V gene sequence: CDR1 SGHVS, CDR2 FQNEAQ.

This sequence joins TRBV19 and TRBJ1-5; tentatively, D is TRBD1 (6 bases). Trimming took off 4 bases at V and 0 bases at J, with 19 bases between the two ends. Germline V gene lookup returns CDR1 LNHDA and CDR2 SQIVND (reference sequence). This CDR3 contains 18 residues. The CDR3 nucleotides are TGTGCCAGTAGTAAGACAGGACACCTTGAATATAGCAATCAGCCCCAGCATTTT. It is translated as CASSKTGHLEYSNQPQHF.

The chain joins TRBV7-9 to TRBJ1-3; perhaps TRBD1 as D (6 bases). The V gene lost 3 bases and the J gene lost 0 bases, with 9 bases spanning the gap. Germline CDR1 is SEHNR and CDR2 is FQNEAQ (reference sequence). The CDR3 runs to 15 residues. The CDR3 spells CASSFGQNSGNTIYF. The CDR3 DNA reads TGTGCCAGCAGCTTCGGACAGAACTCTGGAAACACCATATATTTT.

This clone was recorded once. The CDR3 nucleotides read TGTGCCAGCAAGGACAGGGGTTATAGCAATCAGCCCCAGCATTTT. This sequence encodes CASKDRGYSNQPQHF. This chain links TRBV6-5 with TRBJ1-5, with 9 bases that match TRBD1. CDR1 and CDR2 (germline): MNHEY, SVGAGI. V lost 7 bases, J lost 0 bases, and 4 bases stayed unmatched. This CDR3 has 15 residues.

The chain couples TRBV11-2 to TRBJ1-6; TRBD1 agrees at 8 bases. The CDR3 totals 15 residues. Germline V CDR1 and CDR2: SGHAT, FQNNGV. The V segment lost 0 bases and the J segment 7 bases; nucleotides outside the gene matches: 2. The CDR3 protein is CASSLDPGGNSPLHF. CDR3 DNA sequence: TGTGCCAGCAGCTTAGATCCAGGGGGCAATTCACCCCTCCACTTT.

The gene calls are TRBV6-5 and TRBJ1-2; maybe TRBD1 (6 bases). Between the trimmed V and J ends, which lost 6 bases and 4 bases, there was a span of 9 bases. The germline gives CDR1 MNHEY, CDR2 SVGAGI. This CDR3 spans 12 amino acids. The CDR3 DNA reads TGTGCCAGCAGGCAGGGGAGCTATGGCTACACCTTC. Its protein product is CASRQGSYGYTF.

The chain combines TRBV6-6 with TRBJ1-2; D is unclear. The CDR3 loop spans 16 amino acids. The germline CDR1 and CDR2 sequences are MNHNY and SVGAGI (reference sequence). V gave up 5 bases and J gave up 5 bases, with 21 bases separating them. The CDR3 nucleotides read TGTGCCAGCAGTACCCAGGATGCGGCGAGAGGGTATGGCTACACCTTC. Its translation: CASSTQDAARGYGYTF.

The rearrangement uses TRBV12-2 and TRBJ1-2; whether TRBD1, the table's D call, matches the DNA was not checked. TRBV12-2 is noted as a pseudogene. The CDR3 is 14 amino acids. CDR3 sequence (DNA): TGTGCAAGTCGCTTAGTTTTAGGGGGCCGCGGCTACACCTTC. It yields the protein CASRLVLGGRGYTF.

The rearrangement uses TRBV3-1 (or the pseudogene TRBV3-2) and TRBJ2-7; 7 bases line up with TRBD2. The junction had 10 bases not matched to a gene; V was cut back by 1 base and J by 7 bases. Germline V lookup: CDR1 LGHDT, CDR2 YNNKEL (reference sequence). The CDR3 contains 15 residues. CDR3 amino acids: CASSQGRTRRKEQYF. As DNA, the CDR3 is TGTGCCAGCAGCCAAGGCCGGACTAGACGGAAGGAGCAGTACTTC.

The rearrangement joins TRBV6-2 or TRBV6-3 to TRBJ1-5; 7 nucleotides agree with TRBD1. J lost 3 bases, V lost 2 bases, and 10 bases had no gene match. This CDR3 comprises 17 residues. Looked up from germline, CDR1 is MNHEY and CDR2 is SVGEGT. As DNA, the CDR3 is TGTGCCAGCAGTTACGCACGTGGACAGGCGAACAATCAGCCCCAGCATTTT. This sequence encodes CASSYARGQANNQPQHF.

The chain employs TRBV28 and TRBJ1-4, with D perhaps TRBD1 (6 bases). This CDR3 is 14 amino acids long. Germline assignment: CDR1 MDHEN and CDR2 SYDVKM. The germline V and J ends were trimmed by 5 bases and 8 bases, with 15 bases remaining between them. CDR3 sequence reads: CASSRTDRAEKLFF. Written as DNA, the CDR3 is TGTGCCAGCAGTCGGACAGATCGGGCGGAAAAACTGTTTTTT.